The entry that follows covers one TCR beta chain sequence. TCRdb keeps only in-frame clones here, not all; method: immunoSEQ multiplex PCR. Counted here are under 350,000 clones, under 90% occurring once; the ten biggest clones make up about 4%. These data come from a study of blood T cell repertoires in COVID-19. Everyone who took part was 18 to 89 years old, and they came from 24 US areas. The CDR3 extends over 13 amino acids. Germline CDR1 reads GTSNPN; CDR2 reads SVGIG (reference sequence). J gave up 3 bases and V 5 bases, and 5 bases lay outside the gene matches. The clonotype originates from a man aged 25 to 40 who had recovered from COVID-19. The specimen sequenced was PBMCs or T cells enriched from blood (not recorded which). This rearrangement joins TRBV30 to TRBJ1-1; TRBD1 aligns across 8 bases. In DNA, the CDR3 is TGTGCCTGGGGACAGGGATCGGACACTGAAGCTTTCTTT. Protein: CAWGQGSDTEAFF.